This T cell receptor beta chain comes out of a study of blood T cell repertoires in COVID-19. Study-level information: The samples span acute and convalescent COVID-19 from the United States, Italy and Spain. Sources were T cells, B-cell-depleted T cells, or PBMCs; the material itself was cDNA or gDNA.

Methods used by the authors: Reference gene primer amplification gave estimated nucleated cell counts. Data came from immunoSEQ multiplex PCR; TCRdb stores just in-frame clones and leaves some out. The V and J calls and the clone size are those of that table, but D and trimming were determined from the DNA. The sample lists over 80,000 clones; approximately 74% were seen once. This CDR3 is 19 amino acids long. CDR1 is SGHRS and CDR2 is YFSETQ in the germline V gene. The V and J ends lost 4 bases and 0 bases, in that order; junction bases with no gene match: 13. Sequencing was done on a sample of peripheral blood. The TCR sequence derives from a man aged 70 or older with COVID-19, enrolled during active disease. The gene calls are TRBV5-1 and TRBJ2-2; 9 nucleotides match TRBD1. Here the CDR3 DNA reads TGCGCCAGCAGCCAGTTCCGGGACAGGGTGCCCCCGAACACCGGGGAGCTGTTTTTT. This encodes CASSQFRDRVPPNTGELFF.